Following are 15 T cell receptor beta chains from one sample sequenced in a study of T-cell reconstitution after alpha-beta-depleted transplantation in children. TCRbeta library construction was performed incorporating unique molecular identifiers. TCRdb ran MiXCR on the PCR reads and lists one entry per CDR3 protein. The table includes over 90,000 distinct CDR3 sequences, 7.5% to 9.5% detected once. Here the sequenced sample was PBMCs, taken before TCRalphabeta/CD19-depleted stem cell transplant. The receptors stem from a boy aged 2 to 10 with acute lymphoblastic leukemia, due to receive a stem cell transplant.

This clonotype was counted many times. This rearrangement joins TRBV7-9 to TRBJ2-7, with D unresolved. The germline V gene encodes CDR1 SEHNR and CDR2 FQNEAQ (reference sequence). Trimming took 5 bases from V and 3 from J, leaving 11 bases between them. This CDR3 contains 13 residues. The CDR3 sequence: CASSPTSLYEQYF. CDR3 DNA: TGTGCCAGCAGCCCAACCTCCCTCTACGAGCAGTACTTC.

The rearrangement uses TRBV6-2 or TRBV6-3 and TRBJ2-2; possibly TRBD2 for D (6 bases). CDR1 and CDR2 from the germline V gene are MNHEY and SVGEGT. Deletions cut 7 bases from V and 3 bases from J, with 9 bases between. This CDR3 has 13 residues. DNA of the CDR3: TGTGCCAGCAAGCGCGGGGACACCGGGGAGCTGTTTTTT. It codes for CASKRGDTGELFF.

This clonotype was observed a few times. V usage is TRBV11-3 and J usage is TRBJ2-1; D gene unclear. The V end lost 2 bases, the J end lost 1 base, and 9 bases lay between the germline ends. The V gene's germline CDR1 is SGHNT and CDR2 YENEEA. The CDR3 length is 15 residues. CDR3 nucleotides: TGTGCCAGCAGCTTAACGTTATCGTCCTACAATGAGCAGTTCTTC. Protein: CASSLTLSSYNEQFF.

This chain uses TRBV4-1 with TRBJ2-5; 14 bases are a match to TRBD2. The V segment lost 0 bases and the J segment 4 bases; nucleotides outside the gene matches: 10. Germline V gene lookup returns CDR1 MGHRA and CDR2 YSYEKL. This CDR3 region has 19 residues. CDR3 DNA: TGCGCCAGCAGCCAAGAAGAGGAATTCGGGACTAGCGGGGGAGAGACCCAGTACTTC. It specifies CASSQEEEFGTSGGETQYF.

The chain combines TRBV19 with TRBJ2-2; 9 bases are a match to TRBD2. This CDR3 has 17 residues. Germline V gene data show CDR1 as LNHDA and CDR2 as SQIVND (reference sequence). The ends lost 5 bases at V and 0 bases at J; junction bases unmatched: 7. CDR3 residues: CASSFRASGANTGELFF. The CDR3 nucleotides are TGTGCCAGTAGTTTCCGGGCTAGCGGGGCGAACACCGGGGAGCTGTTTTTT. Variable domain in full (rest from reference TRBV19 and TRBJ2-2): DGGITQSPKYLFRKEGQNVTLSCEQNLNHDAMYWYRQDPGQGLRLIYYSQIVNDFQKGDIAEGYSVSREKKESFPLTVTSAQKNPTAFYLCASSFRASGANTGELFFGEGSRLTVL.

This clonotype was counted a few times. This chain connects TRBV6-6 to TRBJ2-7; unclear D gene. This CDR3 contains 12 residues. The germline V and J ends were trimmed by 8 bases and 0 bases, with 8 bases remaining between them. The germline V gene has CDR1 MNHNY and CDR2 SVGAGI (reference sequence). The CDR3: CASLSSSYEQYF. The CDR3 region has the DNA TGTGCCAGCCTCTCGAGCTCCTACGAGCAGTACTTC.

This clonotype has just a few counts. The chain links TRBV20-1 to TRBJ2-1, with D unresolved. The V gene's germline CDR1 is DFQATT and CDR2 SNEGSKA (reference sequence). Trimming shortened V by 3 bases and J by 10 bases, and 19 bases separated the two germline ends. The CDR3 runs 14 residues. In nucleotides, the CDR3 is TGCAGTGCTAGGAAGATTGACTGGATTGAGGAGCAGTTCTTC. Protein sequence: CSARKIDWIEEQFF.

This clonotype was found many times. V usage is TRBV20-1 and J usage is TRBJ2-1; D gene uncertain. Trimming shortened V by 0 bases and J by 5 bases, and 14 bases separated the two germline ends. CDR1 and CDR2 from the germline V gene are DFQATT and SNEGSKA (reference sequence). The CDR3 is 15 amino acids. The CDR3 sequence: CSARDRASWNNEQFF. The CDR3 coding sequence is TGCAGTGCTAGAGATAGGGCCAGCTGGAACAATGAGCAGTTCTTC.

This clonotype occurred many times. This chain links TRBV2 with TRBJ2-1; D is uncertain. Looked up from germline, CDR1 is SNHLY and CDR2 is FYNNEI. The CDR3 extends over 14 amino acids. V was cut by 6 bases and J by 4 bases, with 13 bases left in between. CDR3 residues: CASREKGLYNEQFF. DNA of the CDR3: TGTGCCAGCAGGGAGAAGGGTTTATACAATGAGCAGTTCTTC.

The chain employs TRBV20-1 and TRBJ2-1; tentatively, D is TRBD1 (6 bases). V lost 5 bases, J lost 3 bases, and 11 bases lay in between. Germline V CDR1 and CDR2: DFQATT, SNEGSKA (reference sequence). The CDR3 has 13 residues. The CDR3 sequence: CSARDILYNEQFF. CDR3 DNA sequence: TGCAGTGCTCGGGACATCCTCTACAATGAGCAGTTCTTC.

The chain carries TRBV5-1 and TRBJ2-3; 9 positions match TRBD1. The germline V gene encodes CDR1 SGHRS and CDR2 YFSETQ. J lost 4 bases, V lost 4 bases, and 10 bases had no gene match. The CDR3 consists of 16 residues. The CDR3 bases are TGCGCCAGCAGCGTCCAGGGACAGGGAGGGTCAGATACGCAGTATTTT. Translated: CASSVQGQGGSDTQYF.

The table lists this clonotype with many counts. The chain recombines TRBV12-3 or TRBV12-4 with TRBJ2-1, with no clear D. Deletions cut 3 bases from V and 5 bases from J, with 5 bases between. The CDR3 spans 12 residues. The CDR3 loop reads CASSFRNNEQFF. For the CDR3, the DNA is TGTGCCAGCAGTTTTAGGAACAATGAGCAGTTCTTC.

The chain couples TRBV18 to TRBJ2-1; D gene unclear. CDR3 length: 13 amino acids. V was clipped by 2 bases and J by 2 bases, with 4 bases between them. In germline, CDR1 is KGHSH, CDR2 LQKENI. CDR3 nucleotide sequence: TGTGCCAGCTCACCAGGAACCTACAATGAGCAGTTCTTC. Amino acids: CASSPGTYNEQFF.

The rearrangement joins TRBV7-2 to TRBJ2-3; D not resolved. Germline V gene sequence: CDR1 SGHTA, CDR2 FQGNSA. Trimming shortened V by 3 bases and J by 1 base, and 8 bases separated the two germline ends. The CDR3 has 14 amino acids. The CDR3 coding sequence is TGTGCCAGCAGCTTCCCCGGCCGCACAGATACGCAGTATTTT. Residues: CASSFPGRTDTQYF.

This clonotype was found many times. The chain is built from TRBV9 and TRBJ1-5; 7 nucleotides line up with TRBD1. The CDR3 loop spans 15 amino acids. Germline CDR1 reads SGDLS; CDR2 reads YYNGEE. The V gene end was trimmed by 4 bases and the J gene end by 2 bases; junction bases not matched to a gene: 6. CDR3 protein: CASSRTGGGNQPQHF. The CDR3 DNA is TGTGCCAGCAGCCGGACAGGAGGAGGCAATCAGCCCCAGCATTTT.